The rows below give T cell receptor beta chains drawn from one sample of a study of blood T cell repertoires in COVID-19. Generated by immunoSEQ multiplex PCR, the TCRdb table keeps only in-frame clones and is missing some. Of around 120,000 clones listed, 85% were seen once; the top ten hold about 11%. Input material: peripheral blood. Receptors were obtained from a man aged 80 or over with acute or convalescent COVID-19. CDR3s include the opening cysteine and the closing phenylalanine or tryptophan. The D gene is left open where the match is weak.

TRBJ1-5 NA TRBV25-1 TGTGCCAGCAGTGAAGCAGGGGCCTCCGATCAGCCCCAGCATTTT CASSEAGASDQPQHF
TRBJ2-7 NA TRBV2 TGTGCCAGCAGTTTGGACAGCAACGAGCAGTACTTC CASSLDSNEQYF
TRBJ1-3 NA TRBV5-3 TGTGCCAGAAGCTCGACGACAGTCTGCTCTGGAAACACCATATATTTT CARSSTTVCSGNTIYF
TRBJ1-4 NA TRBV18 TGTGCCAGCTCACCGGCCGTGGATGAAAAACTGTTTTTT CASSPAVDEKLFF
TRBJ1-2 NA TRBV18 TGTGCCAGCTCCCCAGGTTTGGCCAACTATGGCTACACCTTC CASSPGLANYGYTF
TRBJ1-1 NA TRBV9 TGTGCCAGCAGCGTAGGAGGCGCTGAAGCTTTCTTT CASSVGGAEAFF
TRBJ2-1 NA TRBV2 TGTGCCAGCAGTGAATCGGCAGGGAGGTCGGTGGGTGAGCAGTTCTTC CASSESAGRSVGEQFF
TRBJ1-1 NA TRBV5-1 TGCGCCAGCAGCTTGTCGTTAGGGAGCACTGAAGCTTTCTTT CASSLSLGSTEAFF
TRBJ2-7 TRBD1 TRBV5-5 TGTGCCAGCAGCTTGTTGACAGGGGATTCCTACGAGCAGTACTTC CASSLLTGDSYEQYF
TRBJ2-3 NA TRBV10-1 TGCGCCAGCAGTGAGTGGCCAGGGTCAGATACGCAGTATTTT CASSEWPGSDTQYF
TRBJ2-2 TRBD1 TRBV6-5 TGTGCCAGCAGAAGGGACAGGGGGTCCACCGGGGAGCTGTTTTTT CASRRDRGSTGELFF
TRBJ2-7 NA TRBV7-9 TGTGCCAGCAGCTTAGATGCGAGCTACGAGCAGTACTTC CASSLDASYEQYF
TRBJ2-5 TRBD2 TRBV19 TGTGCCAGTAGTAACAGACTAGCGGGGGGCCGAGAGACCCAGTACTTC CASSNRLAGGRETQYF